These 8 T cell receptor beta chains came from one sample sequenced in a study of beta chain features in type 1 diabetes. Sequenced material consisted of expressed TCRB transcripts (all of the isolated RNA was reverse transcribed). Profiling relied on immunoSEQ multiplex PCR, and the TCRdb table lists in-frame clones only, not all of them. Of over 700,000 clones listed, 17% are singletons. Material for sequencing was naive CD4+ T cells from blood. These receptors came from a woman under 30 in good health.

This clone has only a few counts. The rearrangement joins TRBV28 to TRBJ2-1, with TRBD2 identical over 8 bases. With 5 bases clipped from V and 3 bases from J, the junction kept 9 bases outside the gene matches. The CDR3 is made up of 16 amino acids. Germline V gene data show CDR1 as MDHEN and CDR2 as SYDVKM. CDR3: CASSTPSGSDYNEQFF. CDR3 DNA: TGTGCCAGCAGTACCCCTAGCGGGTCCGACTACAATGAGCAGTTCTTC. Complete variable domain (other parts from reference TRBV28 and TRBJ2-1): DVKVTQSSRYLVKRTGEKVFLECVQDMDHENMFWYRQDPGLGLRLIYFSYDVKMKEKGDIPEGYSVSREKKERFSLILESASTNQTSMYLCASSTPSGSDYNEQFFGPGTRLTVL.

V gene TRBV4-3 combines with J gene TRBJ2-1; D might be TRBD1 (6 bases). Germline V gives CDR1 LGHNA, CDR2 YSLEER. The CDR3 is made up of 13 amino acids. Trimming shortened V by 9 bases and J by 6 bases, and 15 bases separated the two germline ends. CDR3 loop: CASRSLGGNEQFF. The CDR3 nucleotides are TGCGCCAGTAGAAGTTTAGGGGGCAATGAGCAGTTCTTC.

This clone was observed a handful of times. This chain uses TRBV4-2 with TRBJ1-4; 7 bases align to TRBD1. Trimming removed 3 bases from V and 8 bases from J; junction bases left unmatched: 3. CDR1 is LGHNA and CDR2 is YNFKEQ in the germline V gene. There are 13 residues in the CDR3. The CDR3 nucleotides read TGTGCCAGCAGCCAGGGACAGCGGGAAAAACTGTTTTTT. Translating it yields CASSQGQREKLFF.

This clone appeared a few times. This rearrangement joins TRBV2 to TRBJ2-1; TRBD2 matches at 11 bases. The V gene end was trimmed by 7 bases and the J gene end by 7 bases; junction bases not matched to a gene: 9. Germline-derived CDR1 and CDR2 are SNHLY and FYNNEI. The CDR3 runs to 15 residues. The CDR3 reads CASTPGLAANNEQFF. DNA of the CDR3: TGTGCCAGCACGCCGGGACTAGCGGCGAATAATGAGCAGTTCTTC.

This clone was picked up a small number of times. The chain uses TRBV14 and TRBJ2-1; TRBD2 matches at 11 bases. This CDR3 is 15 amino acids long. Per germline, CDR1 SGHDN and CDR2 FVKESK. Trimming took 5 bases from V and 7 from J; bases not matched to a gene: 7. CDR3 in DNA: TGTGCCAGCAGCAAACTAGCGGGAGCAAGTAATGAGCAGTTCTTC. Amino acid sequence: CASSKLAGASNEQFF.

The chain has TRBV5-1 and TRBJ2-7; the D gene is possibly TRBD2 (6 bases). Germline lookup yields CDR1 SGHRS and CDR2 YFSETQ. V lost 4 bases and J lost 4, with 12 bases in between. CDR3 length: 13 amino acids. This CDR3 is CASSDGGTYEQYF. The DNA of the CDR3 is TGCGCCAGCAGCGATGGAGGGACTTACGAGCAGTACTTC.

This clone has just a few counts. This CDR3 is CASSLNWGGSYEQYF. Written as DNA, the CDR3 is TGCGCCAGCAGCCTTAATTGGGGCGGAAGTTACGAGCAGTACTTC. The chain is built from TRBV5-1 and TRBJ2-7, with a tentative D call TRBD1 (5 bases). Trimming shortened V by 4 bases and J by 4 bases, and 18 bases separated the two germline ends. CDR3 length equals 15 residues. Germline V gives CDR1 SGHRS, CDR2 YFSETQ.

This chain links TRBV6-6 with TRBJ2-2; 13 bases line up with TRBD2. CDR1 is MNHNY, CDR2 SVGAGI, per germline (reference sequence). J gave up 4 bases and V 5 bases, and 1 base lay outside the gene matches. CDR3 length: 15 amino acids. DNA for the CDR3: TGTGCCAGCAGTACTAGCGGGAGGGTCACCGGGGAGCTGTTTTTT. Translated: CASSTSGRVTGELFF.